This T cell receptor beta chain came from a study of blood T cell repertoires in COVID-19 (dated by TCRdb to 2018 to 2021). In terms of the full investigation: Samples covering the acute and convalescent phases of COVID-19 were provided by collaborators in the United States, Italy and Spain. The repertoires were released in a freely available public database intended as a resource for research on the immune response to SARS-CoV-2. Sample metadata almost always included a de-identified subject ID, COVID-19 status, age in years and sex. The prospective study material was composed of cDNA or gDNA derived from T cells, B-cell-depleted T cells, or PBMCs. Subjects who had been exposed to COVID-19, were actively infected with it, or had recovered from it provided the deeply sampled blood TCRbeta repertoires that made up the dataset. Samples were obtained from the ongoing ImmuneRACE study (first 160 participants) and from over a thousand subjects provided by 6 global collaborators. HLA class I and class II types, where available, came from metadata supplied by the sample provider rather than from assay-based typing. What the research found in general, with its limitations: The quantity of clinical and demographic metadata differed by source and by participant and was supplied without curation.

The immunoSEQ Assay, a bias-controlled multiplex PCR, was used to amplify TCRbeta CDR3 regions from genomic DNA. Turning to the authors' computational methods: Within the assay, amplification of reference gene primers was used to estimate how many nucleated cells each sample contained. Sequence reads were collapsed and filtered to measure the absolute abundance of every unique TCRbeta CDR3 rearrangement. For each sample, productive Simpson clonality was calculated by taking the square root of Simpson's diversity index across productive rearrangements. Not all clones reach the TCRdb copy of this immuneACCESS table, which keeps in-frame sequences only. Checked studies attribute under half of the gap to unresolved V genes and leave the rest unexplained. V, J and clone size were drawn from that table, and D and trimming were deduced from the DNA. Here the sample has about 220,000 clones; more than 70% occur a single time. Clones ranked in the top ten supply approximately 2.3% of the sample.

The CDR3 holds 13 amino acids from the cysteine to the phenylalanine. Only the CDR3 DNA is retained, 39 bases long and in frame from the first base. V is pared back by 7 bases and J by 0 bases, with 8 bases lying between the germline termini. CDR1 and CDR2 were assigned from the germline V gene (reference sequence) as LNHDA and SQIVND. A word on this clone: Its antigen is unknown. No per-base quality is available; no much larger clone lies one base away.

Participants in the prospective study were aged roughly 18 to 100 years, lived in more than 20 United States geographic areas, and enrolled through a virtual design. In the prospective study, cohorts were assigned on the basis of participant-reported clinical history obtained from a screening survey and a study questionnaire. Mobile phlebotomists in the prospective study collected whole blood, serum and a nasopharyngeal or oropharyngeal swab from every participant. Participants in the prospective study had the option to provide additional blood draws and questionnaires over an approximately two-month period. Prospective study blood samples were shipped either frozen or at room temperature before DNA extraction.

The source is a woman between 40 and 50 years old with acute COVID-19. The chain links TRBV19 with TRBJ2-3, with a weak D call of TRBD2 (6 bases match). The sample consisted of PBMCs or T cells enriched from blood (not recorded which). In nucleotide form, the sequence is TGTGCCAGTAAACGGGGGAGCACAGATACGCAGTATTTT. Translated, this gives CASKRGSTDTQYF.